The 12 T cell receptor beta chains in this list originate from one sample, sequenced in a study of blood T cell repertoires in COVID-19. Method: immunoSEQ multiplex PCR; TCRdb's copy keeps in-frame clones and lacks some. The sample shows roughly 80,000 clones, 88% of them seen only once. Sequenced sample: peripheral blood. These receptors were obtained from a man aged 50 to 59 with active COVID-19.

The chain carries TRBV7-3 and TRBJ2-5, with 7 bases matching TRBD1. The CDR3 sequence is 17 residues long. The V gene's germline CDR1 is SGHTA and CDR2 FQGTGA. J gave up 4 bases and V 3 bases, and 14 bases lay outside the gene matches. The CDR3 sequence is CASSFRSRGLEGETQYF. The CDR3 nucleotides read TGTGCCAGCAGCTTCCGGAGCAGGGGGTTAGAAGGAGAGACCCAGTACTTC. Using reference TRBV7-3 and TRBJ2-5 for the parts outside the CDR3, the full variable domain is GAGVSQTPSNKVTEKGKYVELRCDPISGHTALYWYRQSLGQGPEFLIYFQGTGAADDSGLPNDRFFAVRPEGSVSTLKIQRTERGDSAVYLCASSFRSRGLEGETQYFGPGTRLLVL.

This clone appeared a few times. The J gene is TRBJ1-5, the V gene TRBV2; 8 bases are shared with TRBD1. Germline V gives CDR1 SNHLY, CDR2 FYNNEI. Trimming at V came to 6 bases and at J to 3 bases, leaving 7 bases not matched to a gene. CDR3 length: 15 residues. The CDR3 coding sequence is TGTGCCAGCAGCGGACAGGGTACGTCCAATCAGCCCCAGCATTTT. It specifies CASSGQGTSNQPQHF. The full variable domain, in which reference TRBV2 and TRBJ1-5 provide the parts outside the CDR3, is EPEVTQTPSHQVTQMGQEVILRCVPISNHLYFYWYRQILGQKVEFLVSFYNNEISEKSEIFDDQFSVERPDGSNFTLKIRSTKLEDSAMYFCASSGQGTSNQPQHFGDGTRLSIL.

The chain is built from TRBV6-5 and TRBJ2-6; perhaps TRBD2 as D (5 bases). The germline CDR1 and CDR2 sequences are MNHEY and SVGAGI. Trimming removed 7 bases at V and 1 base at J, with 11 bases between. The CDR3 is 15 amino acids. The CDR3 DNA is TGTGCCAGCACTATACAGCGGTCTGGGGCCAACGTCCTGACTTTC. This translates into CASTIQRSGANVLTF.

This clone appeared once. The chain recombines TRBV6-2 or TRBV6-3 with TRBJ2-1, with TRBD2 matching 15 bases. The V gene's germline CDR1 is MNHEY and CDR2 SVGEGT. The CDR3 is 21 residues long. The trim removed 6 bases at V and 9 bases at J, leaving 24 bases unmatched. The CDR3 region is CASSRTSGRAKSAARVGEQFF. In DNA form, the CDR3 reads TGTGCCAGCAGCCGGACTAGCGGGAGGGCTAAGTCTGCTGCTAGAGTCGGTGAGCAGTTCTTC.

J is TRBJ1-2 and V is TRBV7-2; a possible D gene is TRBD1 (6 bases). V lost 4 bases to trimming and J lost 6 bases, with 18 bases between them. The CDR3 length is 15 residues. Germline values: CDR1 SGHTA, CDR2 FQGNSA. CDR3 coding DNA: TGTGCCAGCAGCTGGCCCGGGACAAGGCACGATGGCTACACCTTC. This encodes CASSWPGTRHDGYTF.

V usage is TRBV3-1 (or the pseudogene TRBV3-2) and J usage is TRBJ1-5, with 9 bases aligning to TRBD1. Losses at the gene ends were 0 bases for V and 6 bases for J; bases not matched to a gene: 6. The CDR3 spans 16 residues. Germline assignment: CDR1 LGHDT and CDR2 YNNKEL (reference sequence). CDR3 loop: CASSQDSQGASQPQHF. The CDR3 nucleotides read TGTGCCAGCAGCCAAGATTCACAGGGGGCGAGTCAGCCCCAGCATTTT.

The V gene is TRBV29-1, the J gene TRBJ1-2, with D hard to call. Germline assignment: CDR1 SQVTM and CDR2 ANQGSEA. V was shortened by 7 bases and J by 0 bases, with 9 bases between the two germline ends. This CDR3 contains 12 residues. The CDR3 loop reads CSANTANYGYTF. Here the CDR3 DNA reads TGCAGCGCAAATACAGCTAACTATGGCTACACCTTC.

This chain joins TRBV24-1 and TRBJ2-3; D remains ambiguous. Germline assignment: CDR1 KGHDR and CDR2 SFDVKD. The CDR3 is 16 amino acids. V gave up 3 bases and J gave up 0 bases, with 12 bases separating them. The CDR3 is CATSDPTRASTDTQYF. In nucleotides, the CDR3 is TGTGCCACCAGTGATCCCACCCGAGCTAGCACAGATACGCAGTATTTT.

The V and J genes are TRBV10-3 and TRBJ2-1; possibly TRBD2 for D (6 bases). With 7 bases removed from V and 0 bases from J, the gap between germline ends came to 13 bases. The CDR3 covers 15 residues. In germline, CDR1 is ENHRY, CDR2 SYGVKD. CDR3 sequence (DNA): TGTGCCATCACCAACCGGGACTCCTCCTACAATGAGCAGTTCTTC. It codes for CAITNRDSSYNEQFF.

The rearrangement joins TRBV21-1 to TRBJ2-7; the D call in the table, TRBD1, was not verified against the DNA. TRBV21-1 is an annotated pseudogene. The CDR3 has 19 residues. The CDR3 region is CASSKGSRPAGTGPYEQYF. In DNA, the CDR3 is TGTGCCAGCAGCAAAGGGTCGCGCCCCGCCGGGACAGGACCCTACGAGCAGTACTTC.

This clone has a single count. This chain joins TRBV9 and TRBJ2-3, with 12 bases that match TRBD2. After removal of 3 bases from V and 5 bases from J, the junction contained 7 bases not matched to a gene. The germline V gene has CDR1 SGDLS and CDR2 YYNGEE. The CDR3 runs 16 residues. The CDR3 spells CASSDRLAGDLDTQYF. The CDR3, as DNA: TGTGCCAGCAGCGATAGACTAGCGGGAGATTTAGATACGCAGTATTTT. The complete variable domain, with remaining parts taken from reference TRBV9 and TRBJ2-3, reads DSGVTQTPKHLITATGQRVTLRCSPRSGDLSVYWYQQSLDQGLQFLIQYYNGEERAKGNILERFSAQQFPDLHSELNLSSLELGDSALYFCASSDRLAGDLDTQYFGPGTRLTVL.

This chain links TRBV24-1 with TRBJ2-3; TRBD2 matches 13 bases. Germline V gene sequence: CDR1 KGHDR, CDR2 SFDVKD. The CDR3 has 19 amino acids. V shed 3 bases and J 4 bases; nucleotides not matched to a gene: 12. The CDR3 here is CATSDKTLGLAGRADTQYF. CDR3 DNA sequence: TGTGCCACCAGTGATAAAACTCTGGGACTAGCGGGACGGGCAGATACGCAGTATTTT.